The entry below gives a single T cell receptor (beta chain) sequence along with its context. These data originate in a study of CD8+CD57+ T cells in acquired aplastic anemia. Genomic DNA was employed as the template in profiling TCR beta VDJ and CDR3. A single record per CDR3 protein comes from TCRdb applying MiXCR to the reads. The sample shows approximately 300,000 distinct CDR3 sequences, approximately 60% of them seen only once. The CDR3 length is 15 residues. Trimming cost V 0 bases and J 6 bases, with 14 bases left between them. Germline V gene sequence: CDR1 ENHRY, CDR2 SYGVKD. Previously, flow cytometry had revealed CD8+CD57+ cell expansion in the patients chosen for sequencing.

V usage is TRBV10-3 and J usage is TRBJ1-2; tentative D call: TRBD1 (5 bases). The source material was sorted CD4+, CD8+, or CD8+CD57+ T cells (not recorded which) from PBMCs. The source is a human donor with aplastic anemia. For the CDR3, the DNA is TGTGCCATCAGTGAGTCAACGGGACTAGCGGATGGCTACACCTTC. It translates to CAISESTGLADGYTF.